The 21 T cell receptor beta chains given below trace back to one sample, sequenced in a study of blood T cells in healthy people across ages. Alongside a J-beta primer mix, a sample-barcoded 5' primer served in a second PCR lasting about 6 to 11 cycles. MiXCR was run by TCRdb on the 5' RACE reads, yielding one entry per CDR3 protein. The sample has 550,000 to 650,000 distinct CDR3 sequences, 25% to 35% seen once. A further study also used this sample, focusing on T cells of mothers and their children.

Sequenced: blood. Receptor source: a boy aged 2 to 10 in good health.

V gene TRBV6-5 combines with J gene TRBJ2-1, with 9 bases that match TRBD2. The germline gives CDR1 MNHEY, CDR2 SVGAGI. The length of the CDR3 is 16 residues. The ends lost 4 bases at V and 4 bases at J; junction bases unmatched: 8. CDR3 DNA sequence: TGTGCCAGCAGTTTTGGCGGGACTAGCATGTACAATGAGCAGTTCTTC. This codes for CASSFGGTSMYNEQFF.

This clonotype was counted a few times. The CDR3 sequence is CASAEETQYF. CDR3 DNA: TGTGCCAGTGCCGAAGAGACCCAGTACTTC. The chain combines TRBV6-2 or TRBV6-3 with TRBJ2-5; D gene unclear. V lost 9 bases and J lost 3, with 5 bases in between. The CDR3 extends over 10 amino acids. Per the germline V gene, CDR1 is MNHEY and CDR2 is SVGEGT.

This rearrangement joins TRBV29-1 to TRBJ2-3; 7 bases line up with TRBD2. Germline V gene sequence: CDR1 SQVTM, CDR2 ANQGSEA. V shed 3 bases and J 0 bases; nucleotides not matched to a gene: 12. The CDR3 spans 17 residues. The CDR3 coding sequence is TGCAGCGTTGACCAGCGGGGACCAAATCCTAGCACAGATACGCAGTATTTT. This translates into CSVDQRGPNPSTDTQYF.

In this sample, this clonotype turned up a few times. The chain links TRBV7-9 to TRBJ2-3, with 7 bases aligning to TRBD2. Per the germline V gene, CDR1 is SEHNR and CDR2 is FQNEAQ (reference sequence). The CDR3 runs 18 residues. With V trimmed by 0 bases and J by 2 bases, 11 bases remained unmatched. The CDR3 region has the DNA TGTGCCAGCAGCTTAGCCCTTGTGCCGGGGGGATACACAGATACGCAGTATTTT. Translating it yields CASSLALVPGGYTDTQYF.

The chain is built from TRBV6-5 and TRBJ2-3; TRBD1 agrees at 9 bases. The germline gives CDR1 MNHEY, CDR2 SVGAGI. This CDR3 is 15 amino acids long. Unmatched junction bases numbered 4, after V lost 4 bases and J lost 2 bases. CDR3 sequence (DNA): TGTGCCAGCAGTTTACAGGGGGCGCACACAGATACGCAGTATTTT. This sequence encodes CASSLQGAHTDTQYF.

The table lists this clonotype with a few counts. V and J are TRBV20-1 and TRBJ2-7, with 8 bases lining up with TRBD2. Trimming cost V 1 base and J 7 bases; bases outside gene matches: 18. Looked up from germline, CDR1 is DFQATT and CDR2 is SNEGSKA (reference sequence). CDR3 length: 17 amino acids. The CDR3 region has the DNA TGCAGTGCTAGAGGGCCCCCATTAGCGGGGTTCCTCTGGGAGCAGTACTTC. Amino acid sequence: CSARGPPLAGFLWEQYF.

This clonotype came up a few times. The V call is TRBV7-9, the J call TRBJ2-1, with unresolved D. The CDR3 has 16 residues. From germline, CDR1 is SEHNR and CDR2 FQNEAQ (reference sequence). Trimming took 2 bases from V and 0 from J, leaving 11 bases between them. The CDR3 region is CASSLSFLSSYNEQFF. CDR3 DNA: TGTGCCAGCAGCTTAAGTTTTCTTAGCTCCTACAATGAGCAGTTCTTC.

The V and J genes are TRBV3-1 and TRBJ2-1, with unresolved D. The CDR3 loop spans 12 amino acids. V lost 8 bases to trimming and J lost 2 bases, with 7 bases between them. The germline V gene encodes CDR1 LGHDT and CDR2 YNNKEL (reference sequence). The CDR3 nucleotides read TGTGCCAGCGGCGGCACCTACAATGAGCAGTTCTTC. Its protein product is CASGGTYNEQFF.

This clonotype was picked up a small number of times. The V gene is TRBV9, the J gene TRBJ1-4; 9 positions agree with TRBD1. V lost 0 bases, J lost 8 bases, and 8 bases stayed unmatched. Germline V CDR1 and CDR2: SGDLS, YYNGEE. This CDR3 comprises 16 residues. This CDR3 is CASSVATGTGIEKLFF. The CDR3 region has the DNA TGTGCCAGCAGCGTAGCTACGGGGACAGGGATCGAAAAACTGTTTTTT.

DNA of the CDR3: TGTGCCAGCAGCTTCATCACAGGGAGGAACACTGAAGCTTTCTTT. This translates into CASSFITGRNTEAFF. V is TRBV7-9 and J is TRBJ1-1; possibly TRBD1 for D (6 bases). The V end was cut by 3 bases, the J end by 1 base, with 12 bases between. The CDR3 covers 15 residues. CDR1 is SEHNR, CDR2 FQNEAQ, per germline (reference sequence).

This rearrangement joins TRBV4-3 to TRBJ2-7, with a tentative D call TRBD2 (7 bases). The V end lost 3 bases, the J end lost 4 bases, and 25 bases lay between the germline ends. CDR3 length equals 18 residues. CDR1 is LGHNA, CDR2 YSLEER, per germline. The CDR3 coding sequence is TGCGCCAGCAGCCACAGTAGGGGGAGTGGCGGGAGATGGTACGAGCAGTACTTC. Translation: CASSHSRGSGGRWYEQYF.

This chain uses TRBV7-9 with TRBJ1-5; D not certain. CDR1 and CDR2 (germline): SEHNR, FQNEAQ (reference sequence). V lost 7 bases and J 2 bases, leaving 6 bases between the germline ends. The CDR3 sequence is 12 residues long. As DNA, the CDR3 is TGTGCCAGCAACCAGGGCAATCAGCCCCAGCATTTT. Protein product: CASNQGNQPQHF.

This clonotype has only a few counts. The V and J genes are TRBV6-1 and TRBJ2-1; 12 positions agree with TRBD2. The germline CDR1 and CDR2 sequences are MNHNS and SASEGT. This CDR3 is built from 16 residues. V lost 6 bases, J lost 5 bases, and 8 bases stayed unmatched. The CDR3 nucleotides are TGTGCCAGCAGATTCAGGACTAGCGGGGTTGACAATGAGCAGTTCTTC. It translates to CASRFRTSGVDNEQFF.

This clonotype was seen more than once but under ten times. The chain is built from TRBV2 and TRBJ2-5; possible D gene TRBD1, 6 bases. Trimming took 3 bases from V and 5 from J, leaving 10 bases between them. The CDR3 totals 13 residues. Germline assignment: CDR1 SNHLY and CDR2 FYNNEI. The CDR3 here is CASSDGTSETQYF. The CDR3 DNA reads TGTGCCAGCAGTGACGGGACATCGGAGACCCAGTACTTC.

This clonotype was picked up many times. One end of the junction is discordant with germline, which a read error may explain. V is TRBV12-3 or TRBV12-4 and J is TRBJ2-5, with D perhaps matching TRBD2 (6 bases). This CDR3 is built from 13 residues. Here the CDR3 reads CASSLAYQETQYF. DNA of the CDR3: TGTGCCAGCAGTCTAGCGTACCAAGAGACCCAGTACTTC.

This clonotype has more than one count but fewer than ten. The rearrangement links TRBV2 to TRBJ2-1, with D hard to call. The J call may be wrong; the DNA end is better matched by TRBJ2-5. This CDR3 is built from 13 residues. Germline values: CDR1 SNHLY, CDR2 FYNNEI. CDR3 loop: CASSEIIEETQYF. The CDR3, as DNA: TGTGCCAGCAGTGAAATCATAGAAGAGACCCAGTACTTC.

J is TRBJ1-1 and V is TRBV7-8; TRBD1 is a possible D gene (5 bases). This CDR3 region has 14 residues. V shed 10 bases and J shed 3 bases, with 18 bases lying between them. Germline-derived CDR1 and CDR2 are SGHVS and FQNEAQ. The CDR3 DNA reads TGTGCCACCCTAAAGGGGCGGGTCGACACTGAAGCTTTCTTT. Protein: CATLKGRVDTEAFF.

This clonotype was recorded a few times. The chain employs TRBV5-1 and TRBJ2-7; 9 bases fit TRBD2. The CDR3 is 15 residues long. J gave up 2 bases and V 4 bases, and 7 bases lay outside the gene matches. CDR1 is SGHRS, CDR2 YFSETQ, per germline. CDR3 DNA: TGCGCCAGCAGCCACGGACTAGCGCCCCCCTACGAGCAGTACTTC. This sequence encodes CASSHGLAPPYEQYF.

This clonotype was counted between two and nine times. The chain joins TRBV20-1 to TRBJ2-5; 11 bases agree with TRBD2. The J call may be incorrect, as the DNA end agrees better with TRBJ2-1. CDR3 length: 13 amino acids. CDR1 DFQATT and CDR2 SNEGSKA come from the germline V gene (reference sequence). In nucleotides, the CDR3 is TGCAGTCTTGGAAGACTAGCGGGAAATGAGCAGTTCTTC. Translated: CSLGRLAGNEQFF.

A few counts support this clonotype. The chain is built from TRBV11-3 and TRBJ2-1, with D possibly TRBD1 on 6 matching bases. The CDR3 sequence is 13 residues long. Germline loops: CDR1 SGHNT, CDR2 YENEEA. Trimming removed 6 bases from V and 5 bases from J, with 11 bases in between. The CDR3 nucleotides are TGTGCCAGCAGTCCTGACAGGCACAATGAGCAGTTCTTC. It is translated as CASSPDRHNEQFF.

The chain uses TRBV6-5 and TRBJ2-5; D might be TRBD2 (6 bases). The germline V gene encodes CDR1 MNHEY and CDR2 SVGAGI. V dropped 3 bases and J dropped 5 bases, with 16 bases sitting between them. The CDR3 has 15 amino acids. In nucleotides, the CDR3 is TGTGCCAGCAGTTATACCGGGAGCCCCGGGGAGACCCAGTACTTC. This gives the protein CASSYTGSPGETQYF.